The entry below describes one T cell receptor beta chain. This clonotype was counted once. Its antigen specificity is not known. Per-nucleotide qualities are absent, and no much larger clonotype sits a single base away. Weak support is all one read offers. Receptors were amplified or captured by PCR. TCR sequencing of DNA from cultured CD4+ T cells used the Oncomine TCR Beta short-read assay at the Johns Hopkins FTIC core. Genomic DNA was extracted from the cultured CD4+ T cells with the QIAamp micro DNA kit. Oncomine TCR Beta libraries from cultured CD4+ T cells were pooled with unique dual indexes and sequenced on an Illumina iSeq 100. The source study handled its data this way. Non-productive sequences were filtered out, and CDR3s that did not start with C, did not end with F or W, or were shorter than 7 amino acids were discarded. The MANAFEST web application was used to identify antigen-specific clonotypes by comparing peptide-stimulated wells against reference wells and other culture wells. Positive clones required FDR below 0.05, an odds ratio above 5, and productive frequency above 0.1% in at least two of three replicate wells. Clonotypes that were significantly expanded in both SARS-CoV-2 spike wells and at least one common cold coronavirus spike condition were defined as cross-reactive. Using R version 3.6.1, CDR3 homology was evaluated through Levenshtein distances (stringdist) along with unrooted phylogenetic trees (ape). The public reads were run again by TCRdb, first through fastp at Q25 and then through MiXCR, and only productive beta chains were kept. Under each unique CDR3 protein, matching rows form one entry showing the most common genes and DNA. The V and J calls were determined by TCRdb, not by the authors. The sample table lists just over 7,000 distinct CDR3 sequences, approximately 46% of them with a count of one. About a third of the sample lies in the top ten.

These data belong to a study of vaccination and CD4 T cells after COVID-19 (dated by TCRdb to the early 2020s). For the wider study: The convalescent cohort comprised six males and four females, including two Hispanic individuals, seven Caucasians, two Asians and one multiracial person. Participants received two doses of either the Pfizer-BioNTech BNT162b2 vaccine (n=8) or the Moderna mRNA-1273 vaccine (n=2). Post-COVID blood samples were collected from convalescent patients a median of about 92 days after diagnosis, with a range of roughly 30 to 170 days. Post-vaccine blood samples were taken a median of roughly 75 days after the second vaccine dose, with a range of 14 to 241 days. Overlapping spike peptide pools from SARS-CoV-2 and from the common cold coronaviruses HCoV-NL63, HCoV-OC43 and HCoV-229E were used as culture stimuli. Control cultures received a CEFX viral epitope pool as the positive control, an HIV-1 Nef peptide pool as the negative control, or no peptide. The spike-specific CD4+ TCR repertoire was compared before and after mRNA vaccination in fewer than eleven COVID-19 convalescent patients and several infection-naive healthy vaccine recipients. In an earlier paper using these donors, memory CD4+ T cell crossreactivity between SARS-CoV-2 and common cold coronavirus spike proteins was assessed at the TCR clonotype level. Paper-wide results and their limitations: In convalescent patients, nearly all vaccine-specific clones (304 of 307) were found to be mono-reactive for SARS-CoV-2 spike rather than cross-reactive with common cold coronaviruses. In convalescent patients, a median around 86% of post-vaccine SARS-CoV-2-reactive clones were detected only after vaccination, and vaccine-specific priming was suggested by this finding. Relatively few convalescent patients were included in the study, and early timepoints after natural infection were not analyzed. An increase in the median number of SARS-CoV-2-reactive clonotypes from 21 after infection to 35 to 40 after vaccination was observed, but the change was not found to be significant.

According to the study, the label for this sample's treatment or condition signals: approximately 11-day PBMC culture with coronavirus spike peptide pools or control peptides (ViraFEST assay). CD4+ T cells from unexposed donors were collected before the COVID-19 pandemic (2011-2018). To expand antigen-specific T cells with peptide pools and then pick out the expanded clonotypes through TCR sequencing, the study relied on the ViraFEST assay. Each well held around 2.1 million PBMCs cultured with roughly 10 ug/ml peptide pools in IMDM containing 5% human AB serum and 7.5 to 10 IU/ml IL-2. On days 3 and 7, half of the culture medium was replaced with fresh IL-2-containing medium. After approximately 10 days of culture, CD4+ T cells were isolated by negative selection using the EasySep CD4+ T cell isolation kit. As cell number allowed, CD4+ T cells from unexposed donors were tested for reactivity to SARS-CoV-2 S and N and to four common cold coronavirus spike pools. Ficoll-Paque Plus gradient centrifugation was used to isolate PBMCs from whole blood, and the isolated PBMCs were then either used fresh or cryopreserved at -140C. In general, triplicate wells were set up for every culture condition. Leukapheresis product for the unexposed donors was purchased commercially.

The receptor's source is a human donor in good health. The sequencing sample was made of CD4+ T cells from blood, cultured in vitro.

The nucleotide sequence is given as TGCAGTGCCACGTTGGGGGCTGGTGAAGCTTTCTTT. The encoded protein is CSATLGAGEAFF. The chain couples TRBV20-1 to TRBJ1-1; perhaps TRBD1 is the D gene, with 6 bases matching. The V and J ends are trimmed by 6 bases and 7 bases, leaving 15 bases between them. From a lookup of the germline V gene (reference sequence), CDR1 and CDR2 are DFQATT and SNEGSKA. The CDR3, from cysteine to phenylalanine, totals 12 residues. Only CDR3 DNA is held: 36 bases, read in frame from base 1.